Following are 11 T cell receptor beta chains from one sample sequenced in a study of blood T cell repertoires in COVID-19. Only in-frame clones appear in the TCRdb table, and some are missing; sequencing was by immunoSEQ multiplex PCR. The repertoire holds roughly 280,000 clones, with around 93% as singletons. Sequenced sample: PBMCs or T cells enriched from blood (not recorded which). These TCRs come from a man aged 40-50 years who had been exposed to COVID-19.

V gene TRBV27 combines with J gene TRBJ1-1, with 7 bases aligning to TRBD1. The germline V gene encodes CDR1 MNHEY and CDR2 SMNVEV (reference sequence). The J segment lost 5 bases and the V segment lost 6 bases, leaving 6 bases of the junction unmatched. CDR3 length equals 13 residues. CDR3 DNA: TGTGCCAGCAGCTGGGACAGAAGGACTGAAGCTTTCTTT. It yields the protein CASSWDRRTEAFF.

As DNA, the CDR3 is TGTGCCAGCAGCTTAGCTGCGGGCCAAGGTGGCTACACCTTC. The encoded protein is CASSLAAGQGGYTF. This chain uses TRBV11-3 with TRBJ1-2; no definite D call. CDR1 is SGHNT, CDR2 YENEEA, per germline. This CDR3 is 14 amino acids long. Trimming cost V 1 base and J 7 bases, with 13 bases left between them.

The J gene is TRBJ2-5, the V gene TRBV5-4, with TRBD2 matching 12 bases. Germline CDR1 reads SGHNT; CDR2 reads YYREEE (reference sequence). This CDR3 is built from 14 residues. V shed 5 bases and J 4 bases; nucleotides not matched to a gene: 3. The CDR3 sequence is CASSTTSGRETQYF. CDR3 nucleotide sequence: TGTGCCAGCAGTACGACTAGCGGGAGAGAGACCCAGTACTTC.

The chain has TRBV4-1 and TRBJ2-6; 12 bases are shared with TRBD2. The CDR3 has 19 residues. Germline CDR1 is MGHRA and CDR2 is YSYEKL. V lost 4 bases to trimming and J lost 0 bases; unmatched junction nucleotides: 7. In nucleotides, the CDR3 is TGCGCCAGCAGCCCTATGGGACTAGCGGGCCACTCTGGGGCCAACGTCCTGACTTTC. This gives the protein CASSPMGLAGHSGANVLTF.

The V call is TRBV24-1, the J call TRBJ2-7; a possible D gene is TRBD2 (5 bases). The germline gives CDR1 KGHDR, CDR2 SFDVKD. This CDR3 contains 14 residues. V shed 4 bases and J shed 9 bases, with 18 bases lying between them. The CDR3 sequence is CATSEPSIGGGQYF. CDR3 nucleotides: TGTGCCACCAGTGAACCAAGTATAGGAGGCGGGCAGTACTTC.

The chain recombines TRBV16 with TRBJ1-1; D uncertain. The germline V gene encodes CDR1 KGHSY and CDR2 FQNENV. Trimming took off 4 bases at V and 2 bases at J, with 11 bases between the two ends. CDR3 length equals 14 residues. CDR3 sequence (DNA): TGTGCCAGCAGCCTGGCCCAGTTAAACACTGAAGCTTTCTTT. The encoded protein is CASSLAQLNTEAFF.

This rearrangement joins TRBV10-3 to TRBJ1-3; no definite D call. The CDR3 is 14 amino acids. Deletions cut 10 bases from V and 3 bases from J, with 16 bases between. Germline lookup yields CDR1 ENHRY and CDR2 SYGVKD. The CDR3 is CATRIETYGNTIYF. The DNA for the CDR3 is TGTGCCACGAGGATTGAGACTTATGGAAACACCATATATTTT.

The CDR3 DNA follows: TGCAGTGCTAGTTACGGGGACAGGGGGTCCGGCTACGAGCAGTACTTC. Residues: CSASYGDRGSGYEQYF. V gene TRBV20-1 combines with J gene TRBJ2-7; 11 nucleotides line up with TRBD1. V shed 3 bases and J 3 bases; nucleotides not matched to a gene: 10. This CDR3 comprises 16 residues. CDR1 DFQATT and CDR2 SNEGSKA come from the germline V gene (reference sequence).

The CDR3 region is CASSRSPGSYEQYF. In DNA form, the CDR3 reads TGTGCCAGTAGTAGGTCACCCGGTTCCTACGAGCAGTACTTC. The J gene is TRBJ2-7, the V gene TRBV19; D gene unclear. The CDR3 runs to 14 residues. CDR1 and CDR2 (germline): LNHDA, SQIVND (reference sequence). The V end lost 4 bases, the J end lost 1 base, and 11 bases lay between the germline ends.

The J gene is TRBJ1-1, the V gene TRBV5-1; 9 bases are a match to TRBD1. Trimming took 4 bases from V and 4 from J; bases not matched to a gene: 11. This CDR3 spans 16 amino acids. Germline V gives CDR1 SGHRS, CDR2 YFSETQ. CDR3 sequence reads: CASSRTDRGPFTEAFF. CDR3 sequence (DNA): TGCGCCAGCAGCAGGACGGACAGGGGCCCTTTCACTGAAGCTTTCTTT.

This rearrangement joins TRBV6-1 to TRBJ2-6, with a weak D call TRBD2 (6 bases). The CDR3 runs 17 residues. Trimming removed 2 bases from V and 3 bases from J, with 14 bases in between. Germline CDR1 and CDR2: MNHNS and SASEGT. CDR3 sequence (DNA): TGTGCCAGCAGTGAATTCCCCTGGGGAGGTGGGGCCAACGTCCTGACTTTC. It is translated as CASSEFPWGGGANVLTF.